This TCR beta chain stems from a study of cytomegalovirus exposure and HLA in healthy donors. Germline lookup yields CDR1 SGDLS and CDR2 YYNGEE. The CDR3 has 15 residues. The germline V and J ends were trimmed by 0 bases and 4 bases, with 13 bases remaining between them. The PCR ran on 60 Vbeta and 13 Jbeta primers. Here immunoSEQ multiplex PCR was the method, and the copy in TCRdb shows in-frame clones only, minus some. The sample lists more than 80,000 clones, roughly 80% seen once, with 3.5% to 4% in the top ten. V usage is TRBV9 and J usage is TRBJ2-5; weak D call: TRBD1 (6 bases). The sequenced sample consisted of PBMCs. This receptor was identified in a man between 60 and 70 years old in good health and CMV-seronegative. Here the CDR3 DNA reads TGTGCCAGCAGCGTAGGTTCCACAGGGTCAGAGACCCAGTACTTC. Its protein product is CASSVGSTGSETQYF.